This TCR beta chain was captured by sequencing in a study of a mutant IDH1 vaccine in newly diagnosed glioma. Specified time point: week 23, last vaccination. In every dose of vaccine, 300 ug of mutant IDH1 20-mer peptide was given alongside topical imiquimod. The method was immunoSEQ multiplex PCR; TCRdb's version includes in-frame clones alone and lacks a portion of them. Counted here are approximately 82,000 clones, approximately 85% occurring once; the ten biggest clones make up 2% to 2.5%. With respect to this clone: Antigen specificity is unknown.

Germline-derived CDR1 and CDR2 are SGHVS and FNYEAQ. The CDR3 runs 15 residues. The V and J ends lost 1 base and 6 bases respectively, with 12 bases between them. This sequence joins TRBV7-6 and TRBJ2-2, with a weak D call TRBD2 (6 bases). The specimen comprised PBMCs, sampled from a glioma patient whose treatment included an IDH1 peptide vaccine. The TCR sequence derives from a man in his thirties or forties with glioma. Some clones in this sample may be carry-over from other donors' samples. CDR3 sequence: CASSLGTRRAGELFF. The CDR3 DNA is TGTGCCAGCAGCTTAGGAACACGGAGGGCCGGGGAGCTGTTTTTT.